This TCR beta chain derives from a study of T cell changes during pregnancy in multiple sclerosis. Only in-frame clones appear in the TCRdb table, and some are missing; sequencing was by immunoSEQ multiplex PCR. The table shows 75,000 to 95,000 clones, with more than 85% occurring only once. The CDR3 sequence is 17 residues long. V shed 3 bases, J shed 3 bases, and the junction held 11 bases outside the gene matches. Germline lookup yields CDR1 SGHAT and CDR2 FQNNGV. This specimen was peripheral blood, taken in the first trimester of pregnancy. The TCR was taken from a female donor with multiple sclerosis, enrolled in a pregnancy study. J is TRBJ2-3 and V is TRBV11-2; 8 bases line up with TRBD2. This CDR3 is CASSFGGPGGPTDTQYF. The CDR3 nucleotides read TGTGCCAGCAGCTTCGGTGGTCCGGGAGGGCCAACAGATACGCAGTATTTT. The whole variable domain, remainder taken from reference TRBV11-2 and TRBJ2-3, is EAGVAQSPRYKIIEKRQSVAFWCNPISGHATLYWYQQILGQGPKLLIQFQNNGVVDDSQLPKDRFSAERLKGVDSTLKIQPAKLEDSAVYLCASSFGGPGGPTDTQYFGPGTRLTVL.